These 7 T cell receptor beta chains were sequenced from one sample in a study of spatial heterogeneity in lung cancer. TCRdb re-called the 5' RACE reads with MiXCR, one entry per CDR3 protein. The table has some 44,000 distinct CDR3 sequences, around 13% seen once; the top ten hold 50% to 60%. Time point defined: sample taken at primary tumor resection. Extraction of whole RNA from tumor, nontumor lung or frozen PBMC preceded unsorted sequencing. Sample: PBMCs, taken at surgery. The source is a male donor with early-stage non-small cell lung cancer.

The chain combines TRBV7-2 with TRBJ2-5; TRBD1 or TRBD2 may be the D gene (6 bases each). V lost 0 bases to trimming and J lost 0 bases, with 17 bases between them. This CDR3 spans 18 amino acids. CDR1 and CDR2 (germline): SGHTA, FQGNSA. The CDR3 loop is CASSLARGPGEDQETQYF. The CDR3 DNA is TGTGCCAGCAGCTTAGCGCGTGGCCCAGGGGAGGACCAAGAGACCCAGTACTTC.

This clonotype has only a few counts. This rearrangement joins TRBV11-3 to TRBJ2-7, with D possibly matching TRBD2 (6 bases). The V end was cut by 1 base, the J end by 2 bases, with 12 bases between. The CDR3 consists of 15 residues. Germline-derived CDR1 and CDR2 are SGHNT and YENEEA. CDR3 protein: CASSLGAGFPYEQYF. The CDR3 DNA reads TGTGCCAGCAGCTTAGGTGCGGGATTCCCCTACGAGCAGTACTTC.

This chain uses TRBV6-5 with TRBJ1-1; D remains ambiguous. The germline gives CDR1 MNHEY, CDR2 SVGAGI. The CDR3 sequence is 15 residues long. V gave up 6 bases and J gave up 6 bases, with 20 bases separating them. The CDR3 DNA follows: TGTGCCAGCAGCCGTCTGACCTGGGTTAAGGCTGAAGCTTTCTTT. Translating gives CASSRLTWVKAEAFF.

This clonotype was seen only a few times. V gene TRBV5-1 combines with J gene TRBJ1-1; TRBD1 is a possible D gene (5 bases). V was shortened by 7 bases and J by 6 bases, with 19 bases between the two germline ends. Per the germline V gene, CDR1 is SGHRS and CDR2 is YFSETQ. CDR3 length: 14 residues. CDR3 nucleotides: TGCGCCAGCGCGCCAACGTCAAGGGGACCTGAAGCTTTCTTT. This translates into CASAPTSRGPEAFF.

J is TRBJ2-7 and V is TRBV7-8, with a tentative D call TRBD1 (6 bases). Germline V gene data show CDR1 as SGHVS and CDR2 as FQNEAQ. Trimming shortened V by 4 bases and J by 0 bases, and 13 bases separated the two germline ends. This CDR3 has 15 residues. In nucleotides, the CDR3 is TGTGCCAGCAGCTCTGGACAGTGGAGCTCCTACGAGCAGTACTTC. This encodes CASSSGQWSSYEQYF.

This clonotype was observed a few times. This chain uses TRBV11-2 with TRBJ2-2; D ambiguous. The CDR3 extends over 13 amino acids. Trimming took 5 bases from V and 4 from J, leaving 8 bases between them. Germline V lookup: CDR1 SGHAT, CDR2 FQNNGV. CDR3 DNA sequence: TGTGCCAGCAGCCCAGTAAGCACCGGGGAGCTGTTTTTT. Translation gives CASSPVSTGELFF.

V is TRBV19 and J is TRBJ2-7; TRBD1 matches at 9 bases. CDR1 is LNHDA and CDR2 is SQIVND in the germline V gene (reference sequence). Unmatched junction bases numbered 5, after V lost 3 bases and J lost 5 bases. The CDR3 totals 14 residues. CDR3 coding DNA: TGTGCCAGTAGTATCGGACAGGGGTGGAACGAGCAGTACTTC. Amino acids: CASSIGQGWNEQYF.